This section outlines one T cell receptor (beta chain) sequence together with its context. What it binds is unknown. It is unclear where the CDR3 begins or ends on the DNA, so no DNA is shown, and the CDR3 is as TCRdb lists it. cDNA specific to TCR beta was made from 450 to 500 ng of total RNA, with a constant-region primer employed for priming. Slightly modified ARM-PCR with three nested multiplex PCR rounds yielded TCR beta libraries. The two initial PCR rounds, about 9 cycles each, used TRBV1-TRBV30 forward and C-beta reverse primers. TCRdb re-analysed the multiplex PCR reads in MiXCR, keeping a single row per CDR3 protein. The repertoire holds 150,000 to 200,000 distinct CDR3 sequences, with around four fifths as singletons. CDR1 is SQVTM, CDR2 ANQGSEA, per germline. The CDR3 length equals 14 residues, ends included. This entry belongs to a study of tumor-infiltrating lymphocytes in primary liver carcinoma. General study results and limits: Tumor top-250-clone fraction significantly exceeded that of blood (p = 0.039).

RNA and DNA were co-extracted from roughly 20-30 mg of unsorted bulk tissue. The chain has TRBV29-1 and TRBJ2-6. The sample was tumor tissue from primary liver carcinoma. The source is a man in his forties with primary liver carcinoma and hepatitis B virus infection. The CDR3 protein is CSVSVGPGANVMTF.